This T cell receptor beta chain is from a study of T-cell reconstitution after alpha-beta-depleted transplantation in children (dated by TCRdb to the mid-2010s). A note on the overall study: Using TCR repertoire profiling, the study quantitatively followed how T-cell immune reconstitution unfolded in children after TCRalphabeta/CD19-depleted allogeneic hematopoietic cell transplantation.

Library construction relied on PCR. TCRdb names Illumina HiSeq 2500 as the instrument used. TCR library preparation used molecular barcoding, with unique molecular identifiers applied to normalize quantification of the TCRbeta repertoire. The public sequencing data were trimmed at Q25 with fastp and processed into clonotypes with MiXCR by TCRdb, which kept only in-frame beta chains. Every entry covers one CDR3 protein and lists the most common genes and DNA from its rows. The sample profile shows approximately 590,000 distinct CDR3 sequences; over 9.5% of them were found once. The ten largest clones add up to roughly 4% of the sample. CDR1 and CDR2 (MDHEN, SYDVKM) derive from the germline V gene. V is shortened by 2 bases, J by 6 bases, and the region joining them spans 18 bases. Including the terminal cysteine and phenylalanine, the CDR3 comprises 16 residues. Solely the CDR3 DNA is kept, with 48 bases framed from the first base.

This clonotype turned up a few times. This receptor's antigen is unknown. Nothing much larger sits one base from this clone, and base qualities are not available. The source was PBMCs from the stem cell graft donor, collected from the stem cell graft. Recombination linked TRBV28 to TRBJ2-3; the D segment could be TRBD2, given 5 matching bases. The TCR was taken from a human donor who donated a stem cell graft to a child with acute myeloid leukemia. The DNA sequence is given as TGTGCCAGCAGTTTAATCCCTCGGGGTAGCAGGGATACGCAGTATTTT. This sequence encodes CASSLIPRGSRDTQYF.